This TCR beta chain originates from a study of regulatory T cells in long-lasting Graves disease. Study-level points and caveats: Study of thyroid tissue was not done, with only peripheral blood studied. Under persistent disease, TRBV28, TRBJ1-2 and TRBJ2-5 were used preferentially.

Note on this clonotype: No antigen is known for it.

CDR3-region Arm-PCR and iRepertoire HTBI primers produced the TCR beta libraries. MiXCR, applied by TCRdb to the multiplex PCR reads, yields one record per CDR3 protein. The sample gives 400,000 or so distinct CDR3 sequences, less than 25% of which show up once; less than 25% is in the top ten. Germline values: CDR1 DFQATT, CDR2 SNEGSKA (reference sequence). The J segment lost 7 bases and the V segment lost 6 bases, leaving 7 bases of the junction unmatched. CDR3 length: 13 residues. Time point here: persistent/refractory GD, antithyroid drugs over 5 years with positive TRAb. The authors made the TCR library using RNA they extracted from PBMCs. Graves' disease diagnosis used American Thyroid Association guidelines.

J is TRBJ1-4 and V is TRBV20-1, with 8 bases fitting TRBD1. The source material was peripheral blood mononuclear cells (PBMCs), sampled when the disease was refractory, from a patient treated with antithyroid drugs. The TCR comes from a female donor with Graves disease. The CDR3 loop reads CSAPAGGFEKLFF. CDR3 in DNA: TGCAGTGCCCCAGCAGGGGGCTTTGAAAAACTGTTTTTT.